This TCR beta chain was sequenced during a study of neurological immune-mediated disorders. Every sequencing run produced over 160 million TCR-beta sequences that came from 15-18 subjects. TCRdb processed the 5' RACE reads anew with MiXCR; each CDR3 protein has one entry. The data hold tens of thousands of distinct CDR3 sequences, with 3.8% observed a single time. The sample was PBMCs. The clonotype was recovered from a young man with multiple sclerosis.

The CDR3 DNA follows: TGTGCCAGCAGCTCTACGGGACTAGCGGGGGGGAGTGAGCAGTTCTTC. As protein: CASSSTGLAGGSEQFF. This chain links TRBV7-3 with TRBJ2-1; TRBD2 agrees at 16 bases. Looked up from germline, CDR1 is SGHTA and CDR2 is FQGTGA. The CDR3 consists of 16 residues. Unmatched junction bases numbered 6, after V lost 4 bases and J lost 9 bases.